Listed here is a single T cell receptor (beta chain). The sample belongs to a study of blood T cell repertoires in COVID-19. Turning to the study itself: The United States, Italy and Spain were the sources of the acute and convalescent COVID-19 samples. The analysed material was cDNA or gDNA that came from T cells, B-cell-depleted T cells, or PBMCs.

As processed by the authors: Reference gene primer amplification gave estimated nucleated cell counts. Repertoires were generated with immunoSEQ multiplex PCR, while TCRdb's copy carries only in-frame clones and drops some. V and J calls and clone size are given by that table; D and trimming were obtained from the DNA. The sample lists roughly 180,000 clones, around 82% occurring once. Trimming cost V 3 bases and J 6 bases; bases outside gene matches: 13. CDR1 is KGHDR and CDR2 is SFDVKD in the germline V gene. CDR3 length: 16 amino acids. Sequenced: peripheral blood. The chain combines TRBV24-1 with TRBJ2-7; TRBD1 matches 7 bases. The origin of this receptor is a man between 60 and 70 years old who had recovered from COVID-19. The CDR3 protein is CATSDTGWGQLGEQYF. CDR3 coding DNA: TGTGCCACCAGTGATACGGGGTGGGGACAGCTCGGCGAGCAGTACTTC.